The next 28 T cell receptor beta chains were all read from a single sample in a study of blood T cells in healthy people across ages. For the second PCR, which ran for roughly 7 to 11 cycles, a sample-barcoded 5' primer and a J-beta primer mix were used. From the 5' RACE reads, TCRdb called clonotypes with MiXCR, one entry per CDR3 protein. The table includes some 1.5 million distinct CDR3 sequences, less than 45% detected once. The sequencing input was blood. The source is a woman aged 18-29 years in good health.

In its sample, this clonotype was seen a few times. The chain is built from TRBV2 and TRBJ2-7; D is perhaps TRBD2 (6 bases). The CDR3 has 14 amino acids. V was shortened by 4 bases and J by 1 base, with 11 bases between the two germline ends. Germline CDR1 SNHLY, CDR2 FYNNEI. As DNA, the CDR3 is TGTGCCAGCAGTGGCCTCCGGGGGTCCTACGAGCAGTACTTC. This sequence encodes CASSGLRGSYEQYF. The entire variable domain, with the rest obtained from reference TRBV2 and TRBJ2-7, is as follows: EPEVTQTPSHQVTQMGQEVILRCVPISNHLYFYWYRQILGQKVEFLVSFYNNEISEKSEIFDDQFSVERPDGSNFTLKIRSTKLEDSAMYFCASSGLRGSYEQYFGPGTRLTVT.

The chain carries TRBV4-1 and TRBJ2-3; D perhaps matches TRBD2 (5 bases). Germline CDR1 and CDR2: MGHRA and YSYEKL. CDR3 length: 16 residues. V was cut by 5 bases and J by 1 base, with 16 bases left in between. CDR3 sequence reads: CASSGGVGWRTDTQYF. CDR3 sequence (DNA): TGCGCCAGCAGCGGAGGAGTCGGGTGGCGCACAGATACGCAGTATTTT.

In nucleotides, the CDR3 is TGTGCCAGCAGTCCGAGGGGGTCGGGAGAGACCCAGTACTTC. It is translated as CASSPRGSGETQYF. This chain connects TRBV12-3 or TRBV12-4 to TRBJ2-5; a possible D gene is TRBD1 (6 bases). With 5 bases removed from V and 4 bases from J, the gap between germline ends came to 14 bases. This CDR3 comprises 14 residues.

The gene calls are TRBV10-3 and TRBJ2-7, with 7 bases fitting TRBD1. CDR1 is ENHRY and CDR2 is SYGVKD in the germline V gene. The J segment lost 0 bases and the V segment lost 3 bases, leaving 2 bases of the junction unmatched. The CDR3 extends over 14 amino acids. The CDR3 here is CAISDWDSSYEQYF. The CDR3 DNA sequence: TGTGCCATCAGTGACTGGGACAGCTCCTACGAGCAGTACTTC.

The J gene is TRBJ2-7, the V gene TRBV27, with D uncertain. Germline lookup yields CDR1 MNHEY and CDR2 SMNVEV (reference sequence). The V end lost 2 bases, the J end lost 3 bases, and 14 bases lay between the germline ends. There are 15 residues in the CDR3. The DNA for the CDR3 is TGTGCCAGCAGTTTAAAGAGTCACAGCATCTACGAGCAGTACTTC. Encoded protein: CASSLKSHSIYEQYF.

The J gene is TRBJ2-7, the V gene TRBV7-4, with TRBD1 identical over 8 bases. J lost 6 bases, V lost 3 bases, and 10 bases had no gene match. The germline V gene encodes CDR1 SGHVT and CDR2 SQSDAQ. The CDR3 has 15 amino acids. The CDR3: CASSLVGQGSFEQYF. The CDR3, as DNA: TGTGCCAGCAGCTTGGTTGGACAGGGTTCTTTCGAGCAGTACTTC.

Regarding this clonotype: An end of the junction differs from the germline gene, which may be a read error. The V gene is TRBV7-9, the J gene TRBJ1-2, with a possible D match to TRBD1 (5 bases). CDR1 SEHNR and CDR2 FQNEAQ come from the germline V gene (reference sequence). The CDR3 loop spans 14 amino acids. DNA for the CDR3: TGTGCCAGCGGCTTAAATCCGGGGGACTATGGCTACACCTTC. The encoded protein is CASGLNPGDYGYTF.

This clonotype occurred many times. The chain couples TRBV7-2 to TRBJ2-3; D possibly corresponds to TRBD2 (5 bases). Germline V gives CDR1 SGHTA, CDR2 FQGNSA. The CDR3 contains 14 residues. The V and J ends lost 1 base and 2 bases respectively, with 7 bases between them. The CDR3, as DNA: TGTGCCAGCAGCTTAGTCCGGGACACAGATACGCAGTATTTT. It translates to CASSLVRDTDTQYF.

The table lists this clonotype with a few counts. This chain uses TRBV7-2 with TRBJ2-7; D gene uncertain. The CDR3 length is 15 residues. With 5 bases removed from V and 3 bases from J, the gap between germline ends came to 17 bases. CDR1 is SGHTA, CDR2 FQGNSA, per germline. CDR3 DNA: TGTGCCAGCAGCGCAATAGTTCCTGGCTACTACGAGCAGTACTTC. Protein: CASSAIVPGYYEQYF.

This sequence joins TRBV3-1 and TRBJ1-2; 10 bases fit TRBD1. V was clipped by 0 bases and J by 8 bases; unmatched bases: 9. The length of the CDR3 is 16 residues. The V gene's germline CDR1 is LGHDT and CDR2 YNNKEL (reference sequence). CDR3 residues: CASSQDWGQGTDGYTF. In DNA, the CDR3 is TGTGCCAGCAGCCAAGATTGGGGACAGGGGACCGACGGCTACACCTTC.

The chain carries TRBV5-5 and TRBJ1-4; the D is unclear. The ends were cut back, 2 bases at V and 0 bases at J, with 14 bases in the middle. CDR1 is SGHKS, CDR2 YYEKEE, per germline (reference sequence). The CDR3 has 17 amino acids. CDR3 region: CASSLDPFVATNEKLFF. As DNA, the CDR3 is TGTGCCAGCAGCTTAGACCCATTTGTCGCAACTAATGAAAAACTGTTTTTT. Supplemented by reference TRBV5-5 and TRBJ1-4, the full variable domain reads DAGVTQSPTHLIKTRGQQVTLRCSPISGHKSVSWYQQVLGQGPQFIFQYYEKEERGRGNFPDRFSARQFPNYSSELNVNALLLGDSALYLCASSLDPFVATNEKLFFGSGTQLSVL.

This clonotype was seen only a few times. V is TRBV6-2 or TRBV6-3 and J is TRBJ2-7; TRBD2 matches 9 bases. Germline CDR1 and CDR2: MNHEY and SVGEGT. The V gene end was trimmed by 3 bases and the J gene end by 4 bases; junction bases not matched to a gene: 7. The CDR3 consists of 15 residues. As DNA, the CDR3 is TGTGCCAGCAGTTATGCTCTTACTAGCGGGTACGAGCAGTACTTC. Protein: CASSYALTSGYEQYF.

This chain uses TRBV6-5 with TRBJ1-1, with D tentatively TRBD1 (5 bases). Trimming stripped 1 base from V and 1 base from J, with 10 bases between. The germline CDR1 and CDR2 sequences are MNHEY and SVGAGI. The CDR3 totals 15 residues. CDR3 sequence (DNA): TGTGCCAGCAGTTACTGGGGCAGACCGAACACTGAAGCTTTCTTT. This gives the protein CASSYWGRPNTEAFF.

The V call is TRBV7-9, the J call TRBJ2-1, with no clear D. The CDR3 has 13 amino acids. From germline, CDR1 is SEHNR and CDR2 FQNEAQ (reference sequence). Trimming took 5 bases from V and 5 from J, leaving 10 bases between them. As DNA, the CDR3 is TGTGCCAGCAGCGTGGTCGAAAACAATGAGCAGTTCTTC. Translated: CASSVVENNEQFF.

This clonotype was observed at least ten times. Germline is not matched at one junction end, which may reflect a read error. This chain uses TRBV5-1 with TRBJ1-1; D unclear. The germline gives CDR1 SGHRS, CDR2 YFSETQ. The CDR3 sequence is 13 residues long. Written as DNA, the CDR3 is TGTGCCAGCAGCTTAGATATGAACACTGAAGCTTTCTTT. This translates into CASSLDMNTEAFF. Together with reference TRBV5-1 and TRBJ1-1, the CDR3 gives the full variable domain: KAGVTQTPRYLIKTRGQQVTLSCSPISGHRSVSWYQQTPGQGLQFLFEYFSETQRNKGNFPGRFSGRQFSNSRSEMNVSTLELGDSALYLCASSLDMNTEAFFGQGTRLTVV.

This clonotype was picked up many times. The chain employs TRBV20-1 and TRBJ2-7; D is undetermined. V gave up 4 bases and J gave up 4 bases, with 11 bases separating them. CDR3 length: 12 residues. Germline V gives CDR1 DFQATT, CDR2 SNEGSKA (reference sequence). DNA of the CDR3: TGCAGTGCTAAGGATCAAGCATACGAGCAGTACTTC. Protein sequence: CSAKDQAYEQYF.

This clonotype has only a few counts. This sequence joins TRBV20-1 and TRBJ1-4; D is uncertain. V shed 3 bases and J shed 7 bases, with 12 bases lying between them. This CDR3 has 13 residues. The germline V gene encodes CDR1 DFQATT and CDR2 SNEGSKA (reference sequence). Here the CDR3 DNA reads TGCAGTGCTAGTCATGGAGTAGGTGAAAAACTGTTTTTT. This encodes CSASHGVGEKLFF.

The chain combines TRBV13 with TRBJ1-2; 10 bases line up with TRBD1. The CDR3 loop spans 17 amino acids. Trimming removed 0 bases from V and 0 bases from J; junction bases left unmatched: 4. In germline, CDR1 is PRHDT, CDR2 FYEKMQ (reference sequence). The CDR3 region has the DNA TGTGCCAGCAGCTTAGGCTCTGGACAGGGGGCTAACTATGGCTACACCTTC. Amino acid sequence: CASSLGSGQGANYGYTF. Based on the CDR3 plus reference TRBV13 and TRBJ1-2, the full variable domain is AAGVIQSPRHLIKEKRETATLKCYPIPRHDTVYWYQQGPGQDPQFLISFYEKMQSDKGSIPDRFSAQQFSDYHSELNMSSLELGDSALYFCASSLGSGQGANYGYTFGSGTRLTVV.

The rearrangement links TRBV29-1 to TRBJ2-1, with unresolved D. The CDR3 extends over 10 amino acids. Trimming cost V 5 bases and J 10 bases, with 9 bases left between them. Germline CDR1 SQVTM, CDR2 ANQGSEA. As DNA, the CDR3 is TGCAGCGTTTTAGCCTCGGAGCAGTTCTTC. The encoded protein is CSVLASEQFF.

This clonotype was seen more than once but under ten times. The gene calls are TRBV20-1 and TRBJ2-5; maybe TRBD2 (6 bases). Looked up from germline, CDR1 is DFQATT and CDR2 is SNEGSKA (reference sequence). The CDR3 is 15 amino acids. V lost 5 bases to trimming and J lost 5 bases, with 21 bases between them. CDR3 loop: CSAASSGGLLETQYF. The CDR3 DNA is TGCAGTGCTGCCTCCTCCGGGGGTCTTCTTGAGACCCAGTACTTC.

The chain carries TRBV4-3 and TRBJ2-2; 8 bases map to TRBD1. The J segment lost 7 bases and the V segment lost 0 bases, leaving 13 bases of the junction unmatched. The CDR3 spans 18 residues. CDR1 is LGHNA, CDR2 YSLEER, per germline. The CDR3 sequence is CASSQDRGDRSSGGELFF. CDR3 bases: TGCGCCAGCAGCCAAGATAGGGGGGACAGGAGCTCCGGCGGGGAGCTGTTTTTT.

The CDR3 bases are TGTGCCACCAGCAGAGGGGACTTTCCGGGCACTGAAGCTTTCTTT. Translating gives CATSRGDFPGTEAFF. The J gene is TRBJ1-1, the V gene TRBV15; D possibly corresponds to TRBD1 (5 bases). V was clipped by 1 base and J by 4 bases, with 13 bases between them. Germline CDR1 reads LNHNV; CDR2 reads YYDKDF (reference sequence). The CDR3 runs to 15 residues.

The rearrangement uses TRBV5-1 and TRBJ2-3, with 11 bases identical to TRBD1. Trimming took 4 bases from V and 2 from J; bases not matched to a gene: 6. CDR1 SGHRS and CDR2 YFSETQ come from the germline V gene. CDR3 length equals 16 residues. CDR3 sequence reads: CASSPGQGVATDTQYF. CDR3 in DNA: TGCGCCAGCAGCCCGGGACAGGGGGTCGCCACAGATACGCAGTATTTT.

In this sample, this clonotype turned up many times. V gene TRBV20-1 combines with J gene TRBJ2-5, with 7 bases aligning to TRBD1. CDR1 and CDR2 from the germline V gene are DFQATT and SNEGSKA (reference sequence). The CDR3 has 16 residues. V dropped 6 bases and J dropped 3; count of bases not matched to a gene: 16. The CDR3 is CSATQRQGWHKETQYF. CDR3 bases: TGCAGTGCCACACAACGACAGGGCTGGCACAAAGAGACCCAGTACTTC.

The chain is built from TRBV6-2 or TRBV6-3 and TRBJ2-1, with 8 bases matching TRBD2. The CDR3 extends over 15 amino acids. V lost 8 bases and J lost 4; bases outside the gene matches: 10. Germline CDR1 MNHEY, CDR2 SVGEGT. CDR3 sequence reads: CASALIAGLYNEQFF. CDR3 DNA: TGTGCCAGCGCGCTGATAGCGGGGTTATACAATGAGCAGTTCTTC.

J is TRBJ1-2 and V is TRBV7-2; 7 nucleotides agree with TRBD1. The CDR3 length is 16 residues. V lost 5 bases and J lost 5; bases outside the gene matches: 14. The germline gives CDR1 SGHTA, CDR2 FQGNSA. CDR3 loop: CASSPSDRAPEYGYTF. CDR3 bases: TGTGCCAGCAGCCCTTCTGACAGGGCCCCGGAGTATGGCTACACCTTC.

This clonotype appeared a few times. The chain recombines TRBV4-1 with TRBJ1-5; 8 nucleotides line up with TRBD1. The CDR3 consists of 16 residues. Germline V CDR1 and CDR2: MGHRA, YSYEKL. V gave up 4 bases and J gave up 7 bases; unmatched junction bases: 12. In DNA, the CDR3 is TGCGCCAGCAGCCCTATTGGCCGGGACAGGTACCAGCCCCAGCATTTT. Translating it yields CASSPIGRDRYQPQHF.

At least ten counts were recorded for this clonotype. The V call is TRBV20-1, the J call TRBJ2-3, with D perhaps TRBD1 (7 bases). Per the germline V gene, CDR1 is DFQATT and CDR2 is SNEGSKA (reference sequence). The CDR3 spans 13 residues. V lost 6 bases and J 4 bases, leaving 14 bases between the germline ends. The CDR3 spells CSALQGGADTQYF. The CDR3 DNA sequence: TGCAGTGCGCTCCAGGGGGGCGCAGATACGCAGTATTTT.